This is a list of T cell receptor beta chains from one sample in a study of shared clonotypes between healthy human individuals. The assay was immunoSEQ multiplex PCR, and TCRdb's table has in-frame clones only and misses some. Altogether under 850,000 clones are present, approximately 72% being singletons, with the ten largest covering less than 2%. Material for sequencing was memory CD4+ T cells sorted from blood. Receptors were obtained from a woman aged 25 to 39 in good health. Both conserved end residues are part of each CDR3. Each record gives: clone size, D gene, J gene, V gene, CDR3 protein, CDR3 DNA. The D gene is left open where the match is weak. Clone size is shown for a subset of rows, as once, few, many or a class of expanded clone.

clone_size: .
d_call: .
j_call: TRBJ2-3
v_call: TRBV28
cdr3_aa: CASSLRDTQYF
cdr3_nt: TGTGCCAGCAGTTTACGAGATACGCAGTATTTT

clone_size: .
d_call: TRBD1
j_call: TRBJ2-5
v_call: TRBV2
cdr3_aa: CASSRQGAETQYF
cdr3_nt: TGTGCCAGCAGTCGACAGGGCGCGGAGACCCAGTACTTC

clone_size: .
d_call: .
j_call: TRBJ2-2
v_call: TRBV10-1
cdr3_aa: CASSDYFPGELFF
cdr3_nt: TGCGCCAGCAGTGACTACTTCCCCGGGGAGCTGTTTTTT

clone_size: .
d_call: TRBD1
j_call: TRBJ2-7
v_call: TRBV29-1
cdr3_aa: CSVETQGSEQYF
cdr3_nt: TGCAGCGTCGAAACACAGGGGAGCGAGCAGTACTTC

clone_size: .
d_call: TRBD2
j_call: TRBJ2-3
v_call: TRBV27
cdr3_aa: CASSSAGVVDTQYF
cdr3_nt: TGTGCCAGCAGTTCCGCGGGGGTGGTAGATACGCAGTATTTT

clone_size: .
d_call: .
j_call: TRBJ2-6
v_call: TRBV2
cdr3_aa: CASSRAGANVLTF
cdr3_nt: TGTGCCAGCAGCAGGGCTGGGGCCAACGTCCTGACTTTC

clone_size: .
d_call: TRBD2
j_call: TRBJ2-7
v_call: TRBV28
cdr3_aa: CASSLTLAGNYEQYF
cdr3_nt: TGTGCCAGCAGTTTAACCCTAGCGGGAAACTACGAGCAGTACTTC

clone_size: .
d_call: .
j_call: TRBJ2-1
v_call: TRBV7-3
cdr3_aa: CASSLTRGSNNEQFF
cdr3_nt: TGTGCCAGCAGCTTAACGAGGGGTTCCAACAATGAGCAGTTCTTC

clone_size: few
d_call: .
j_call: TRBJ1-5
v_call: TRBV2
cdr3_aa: CASSEGGAQPQHF
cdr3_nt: TGTGCCAGCAGTGAAGGTGGAGCTCAGCCCCAGCATTTT

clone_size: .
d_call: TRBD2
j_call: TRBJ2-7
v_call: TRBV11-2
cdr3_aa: CASSSSSGTSYEQYF
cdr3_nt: TGTGCCAGCAGCTCCTCTAGCGGGACCTCCTACGAGCAGTACTTC

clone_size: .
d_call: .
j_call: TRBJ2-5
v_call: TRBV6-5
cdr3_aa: CASSYSGSRGNQYF
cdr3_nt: TGTGCCAGCAGTTACTCGGGGTCCCGGGGGAACCAGTACTTC

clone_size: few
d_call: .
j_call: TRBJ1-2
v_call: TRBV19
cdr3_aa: CASSIAGTNYGYTF
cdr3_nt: TGTGCCAGTAGTATAGCAGGGACCAACTATGGCTACACCTTC

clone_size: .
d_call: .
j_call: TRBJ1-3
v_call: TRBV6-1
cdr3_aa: CASSESIGPGNTIYF
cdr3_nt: TGTGCCAGCAGTGAAAGTATAGGTCCAGGAAACACCATATATTTT

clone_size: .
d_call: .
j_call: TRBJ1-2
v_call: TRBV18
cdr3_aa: CASSPGDNYGYTF
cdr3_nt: TGTGCCAGCTCACCGGGGGATAACTATGGCTACACCTTC

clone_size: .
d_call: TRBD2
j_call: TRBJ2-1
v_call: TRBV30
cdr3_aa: CAWTPRGGNRGEQFF
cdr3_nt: TGTGCCTGGACCCCTCGGGGGGGCAACCGGGGTGAGCAGTTCTTC

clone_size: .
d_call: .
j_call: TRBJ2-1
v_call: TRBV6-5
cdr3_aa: CASSLLATYNEQFF
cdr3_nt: TGTGCCAGCAGTTTATTAGCGACCTACAATGAGCAGTTCTTC

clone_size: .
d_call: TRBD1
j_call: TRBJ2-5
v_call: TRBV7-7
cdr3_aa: CASSFTGGGETQYF
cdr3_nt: TGTGCCAGCAGCTTTACAGGGGGCGGAGAGACCCAGTACTTC

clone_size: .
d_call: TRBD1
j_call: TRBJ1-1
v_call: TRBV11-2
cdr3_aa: CASSPWTGRDTEAFF
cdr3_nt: TGTGCCAGCAGCCCGTGGACAGGGAGGGACACTGAAGCTTTCTTT

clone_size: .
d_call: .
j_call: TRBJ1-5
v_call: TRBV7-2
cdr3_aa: CASSPLQGGNQPQHF
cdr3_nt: TGTGCCAGCAGCCCATTACAGGGTGGCAATCAGCCCCAGCATTTT

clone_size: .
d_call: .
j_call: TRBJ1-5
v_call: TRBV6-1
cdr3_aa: CASSVQGNSNQPQHF
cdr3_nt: TGTGCCAGCAGTGTCCAGGGAAATAGCAATCAGCCCCAGCATTTT

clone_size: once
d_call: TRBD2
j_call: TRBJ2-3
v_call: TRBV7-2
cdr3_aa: CASSVERETDTQYF
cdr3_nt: TGTGCCAGCAGCGTCGAGCGGGAGACGGATACGCAGTATTTT

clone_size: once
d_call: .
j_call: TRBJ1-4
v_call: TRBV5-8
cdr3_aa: CASSLDRARREKLFF
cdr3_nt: TGTGCCAGCAGCTTGGATAGGGCCCGGCGTGAAAAACTGTTTTTT

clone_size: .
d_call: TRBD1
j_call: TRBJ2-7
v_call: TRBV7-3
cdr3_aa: CASSKHYRDRGDYEQYF
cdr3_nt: TGTGCCAGCAGTAAACACTACCGGGACAGGGGCGACTACGAGCAGTACTTC

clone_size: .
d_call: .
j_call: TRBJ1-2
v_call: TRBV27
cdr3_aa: CASRNPGQNYGYTF
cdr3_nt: TGTGCCAGCAGAAACCCAGGGCAGAACTATGGCTACACCTTC

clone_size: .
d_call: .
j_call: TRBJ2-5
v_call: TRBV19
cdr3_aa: CASSTAYHQETQYF
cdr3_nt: TGTGCCAGTAGTACCGCATACCATCAAGAGACCCAGTACTTC

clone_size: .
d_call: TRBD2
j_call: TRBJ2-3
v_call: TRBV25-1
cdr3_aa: CASSESSGTDTQYF
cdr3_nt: TGTGCCAGCAGTGAAAGTAGCGGGACAGATACGCAGTATTTT

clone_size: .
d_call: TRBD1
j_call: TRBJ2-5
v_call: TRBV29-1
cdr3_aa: CSVETGGPETQYF
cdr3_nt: TGCAGCGTTGAAACAGGGGGCCCAGAGACCCAGTACTTC

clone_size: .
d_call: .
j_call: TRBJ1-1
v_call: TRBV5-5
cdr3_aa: CASSLATNTEAFF
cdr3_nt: TGTGCCAGCAGCTTGGCAACGAACACTGAAGCTTTCTTT

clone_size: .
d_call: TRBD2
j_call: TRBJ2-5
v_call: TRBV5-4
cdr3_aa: CASSLGLAGVGGGETQYF
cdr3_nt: TGTGCCAGCAGCTTGGGACTAGCGGGAGTGGGGGGTGGAGAGACCCAGTACTTC

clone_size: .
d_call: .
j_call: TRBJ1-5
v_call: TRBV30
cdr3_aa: CAWSALQGINQPQHF
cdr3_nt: TGTGCCTGGAGTGCCCTCCAGGGAATCAATCAGCCCCAGCATTTT

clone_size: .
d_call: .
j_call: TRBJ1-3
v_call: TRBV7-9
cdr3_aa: CASSPRRGVTSSGNTIYF
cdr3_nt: TGTGCCAGCAGCCCAAGGAGAGGGGTCACTAGCTCTGGAAACACCATATATTTT

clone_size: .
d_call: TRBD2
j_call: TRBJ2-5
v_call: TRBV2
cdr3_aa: CASSYGGLAEQETQYF
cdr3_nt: TGTGCCAGCAGTTACGGGGGACTAGCGGAGCAAGAGACCCAGTACTTC

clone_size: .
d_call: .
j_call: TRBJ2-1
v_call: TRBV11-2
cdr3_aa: CASSLRQVYNEQFF
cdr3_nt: TGTGCCAGCAGCTTACGGCAGGTGTACAATGAGCAGTTCTTC

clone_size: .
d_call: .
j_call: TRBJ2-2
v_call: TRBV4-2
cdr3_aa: CASSQDRRAEQRGNTGELFF
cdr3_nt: TGTGCCAGCAGCCAAGATCGGCGGGCTGAACAGAGGGGGAATACCGGGGAGCTGTTTTTT

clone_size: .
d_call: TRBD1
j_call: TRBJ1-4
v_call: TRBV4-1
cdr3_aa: CASSAMTGRNEKLFF
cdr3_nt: TGCGCCAGCAGCGCCATGACAGGGAGGAATGAAAAACTGTTTTTT

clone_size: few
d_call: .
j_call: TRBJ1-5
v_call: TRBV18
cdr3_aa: CASSELDIYSNQPQHF
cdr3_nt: TGTGCCAGCTCAGAACTCGACATCTATAGCAATCAGCCCCAGCATTTT

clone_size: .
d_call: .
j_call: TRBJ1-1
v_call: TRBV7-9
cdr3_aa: CASSRGPQVNTEAFF
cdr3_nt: TGTGCCAGCAGCCGGGGACCTCAAGTGAACACTGAAGCTTTCTTT

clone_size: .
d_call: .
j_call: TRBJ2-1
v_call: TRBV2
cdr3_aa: CASSWTESNNEQFF
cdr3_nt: TGTGCCAGCAGTTGGACAGAATCCAACAATGAGCAGTTCTTC

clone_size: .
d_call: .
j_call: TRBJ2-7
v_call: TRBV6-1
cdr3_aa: CASTGQDYSYEQYF
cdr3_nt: TGTGCCAGCACGGGCCAGGACTACTCCTACGAGCAGTACTTC

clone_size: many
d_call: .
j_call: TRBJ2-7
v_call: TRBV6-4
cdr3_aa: CARRDWTYEQYF
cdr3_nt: TGTGCCAGACGGGACTGGACCTACGAGCAGTACTTC

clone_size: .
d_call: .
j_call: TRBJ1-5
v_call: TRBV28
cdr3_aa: CASSLGGNKPQHF
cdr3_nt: TGTGCCAGCAGTTTAGGGGGTAATAAGCCCCAGCATTTT

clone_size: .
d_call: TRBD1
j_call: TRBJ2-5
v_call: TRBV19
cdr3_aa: CASRTGGEETQYF
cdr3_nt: TGTGCCAGTCGGACAGGGGGCGAAGAGACCCAGTACTTC

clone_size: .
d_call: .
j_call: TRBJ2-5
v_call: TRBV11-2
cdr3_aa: CASSLTPDRNQETQYF
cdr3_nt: TGTGCCAGCAGCTTAACCCCGGACAGAAACCAAGAGACCCAGTACTTC

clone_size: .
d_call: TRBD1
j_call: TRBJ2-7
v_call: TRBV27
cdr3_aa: CASSSPGTGLGEQYF
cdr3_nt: TGTGCCAGCAGTTCTCCCGGGACAGGGCTTGGAGAGCAGTACTTC

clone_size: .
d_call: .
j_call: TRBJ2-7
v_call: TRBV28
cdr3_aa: CASSRQYLSEQYF
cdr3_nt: TGTGCCAGCAGCCGTCAATACCTCTCCGAGCAGTACTTC

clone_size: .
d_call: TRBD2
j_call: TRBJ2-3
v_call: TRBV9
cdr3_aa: CASSNSGRGSDTQYF
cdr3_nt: TGTGCCAGCAGCAATAGCGGGAGGGGGTCAGATACGCAGTATTTT

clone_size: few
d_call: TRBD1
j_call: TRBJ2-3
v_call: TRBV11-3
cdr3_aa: CASSAGTDDTDTQYF
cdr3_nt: TGTGCCAGCAGTGCAGGGACAGACGACACAGATACGCAGTATTTT

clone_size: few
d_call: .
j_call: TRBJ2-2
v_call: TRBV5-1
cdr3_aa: CASSLAEQGTGELFF
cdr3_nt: TGCGCCAGCAGCTTGGCGGAGCAGGGCACCGGGGAGCTGTTTTTT

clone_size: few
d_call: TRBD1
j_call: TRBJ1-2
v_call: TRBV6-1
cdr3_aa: CASSLEGQGIYGYTF
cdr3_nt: TGTGCCAGCAGCCTTGAGGGACAGGGGATCTATGGCTACACCTTC

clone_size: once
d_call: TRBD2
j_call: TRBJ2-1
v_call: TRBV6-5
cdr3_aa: CASSYLAGPYNEQFF
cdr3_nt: TGTGCCAGCAGTTACCTAGCGGGCCCGTACAATGAGCAGTTCTTC

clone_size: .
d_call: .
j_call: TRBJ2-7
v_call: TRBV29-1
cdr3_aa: CSASDAEQYF
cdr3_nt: TGCAGCGCCTCCGACGCCGAGCAGTACTTC